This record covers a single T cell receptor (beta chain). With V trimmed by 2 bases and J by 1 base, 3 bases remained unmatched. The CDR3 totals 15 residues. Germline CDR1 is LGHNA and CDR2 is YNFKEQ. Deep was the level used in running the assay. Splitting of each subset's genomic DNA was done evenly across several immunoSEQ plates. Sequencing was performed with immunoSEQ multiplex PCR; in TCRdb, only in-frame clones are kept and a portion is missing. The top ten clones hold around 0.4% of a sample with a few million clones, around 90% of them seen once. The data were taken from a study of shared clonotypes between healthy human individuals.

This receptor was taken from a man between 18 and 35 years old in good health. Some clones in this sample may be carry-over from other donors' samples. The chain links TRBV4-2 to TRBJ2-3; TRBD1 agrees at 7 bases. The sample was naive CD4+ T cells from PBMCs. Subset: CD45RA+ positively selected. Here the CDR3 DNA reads TGTGCCAGCAGCCAATTCGGACAGGGCACAGATACGCAGTATTTT. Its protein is CASSQFGQGTDTQYF.